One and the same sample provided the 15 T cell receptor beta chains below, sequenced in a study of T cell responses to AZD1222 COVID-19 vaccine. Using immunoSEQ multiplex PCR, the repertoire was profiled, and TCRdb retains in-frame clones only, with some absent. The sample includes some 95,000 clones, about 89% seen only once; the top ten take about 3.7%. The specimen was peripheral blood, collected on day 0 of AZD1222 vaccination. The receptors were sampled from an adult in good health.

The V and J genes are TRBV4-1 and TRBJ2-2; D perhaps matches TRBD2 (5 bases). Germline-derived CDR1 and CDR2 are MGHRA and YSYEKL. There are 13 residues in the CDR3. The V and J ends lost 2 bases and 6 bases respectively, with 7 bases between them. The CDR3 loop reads CASSQHGAGELFF. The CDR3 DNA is TGCGCCAGCAGCCAACACGGGGCCGGGGAGCTGTTTTTT.

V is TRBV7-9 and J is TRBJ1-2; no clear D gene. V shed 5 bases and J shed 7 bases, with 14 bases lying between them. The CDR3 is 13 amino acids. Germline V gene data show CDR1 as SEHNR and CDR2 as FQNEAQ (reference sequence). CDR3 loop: CASSPRGFGGYTF. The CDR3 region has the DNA TGTGCCAGCAGCCCACGGGGATTCGGTGGCTACACCTTC.

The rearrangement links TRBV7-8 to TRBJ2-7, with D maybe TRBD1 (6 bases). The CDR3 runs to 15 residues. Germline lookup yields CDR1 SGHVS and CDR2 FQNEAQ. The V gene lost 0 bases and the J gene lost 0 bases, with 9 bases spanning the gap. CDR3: CASSLARGFSYEQYF. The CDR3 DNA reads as TGTGCCAGCAGCTTAGCCAGGGGCTTCTCCTACGAGCAGTACTTC.

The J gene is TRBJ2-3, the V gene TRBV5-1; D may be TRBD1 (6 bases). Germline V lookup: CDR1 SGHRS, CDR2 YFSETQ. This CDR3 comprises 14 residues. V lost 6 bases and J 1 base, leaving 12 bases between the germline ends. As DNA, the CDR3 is TGCGCCAGCACTTACAGGGCGGGCACAGATACGCAGTATTTT. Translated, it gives CASTYRAGTDTQYF.

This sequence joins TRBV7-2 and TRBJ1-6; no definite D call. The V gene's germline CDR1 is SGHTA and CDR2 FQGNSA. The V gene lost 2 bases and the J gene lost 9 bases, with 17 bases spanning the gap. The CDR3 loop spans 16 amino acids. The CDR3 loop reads CASSLYGPSGSSPLHF. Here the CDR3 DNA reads TGTGCCAGCAGCTTATATGGGCCATCGGGAAGTTCACCCCTCCACTTT.

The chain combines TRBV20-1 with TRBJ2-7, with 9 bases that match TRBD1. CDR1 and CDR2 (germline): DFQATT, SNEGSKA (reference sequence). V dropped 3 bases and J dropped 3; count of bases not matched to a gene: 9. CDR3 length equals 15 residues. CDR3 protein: CSASDNRGRGYEQYF. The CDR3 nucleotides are TGCAGTGCTAGTGATAACAGGGGGCGAGGCTACGAGCAGTACTTC.

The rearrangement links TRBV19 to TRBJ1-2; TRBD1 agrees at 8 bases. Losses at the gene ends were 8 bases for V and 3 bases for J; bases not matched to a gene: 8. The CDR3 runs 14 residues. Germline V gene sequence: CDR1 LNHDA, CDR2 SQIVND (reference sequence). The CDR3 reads CASAQGQAYYGYTF. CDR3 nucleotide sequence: TGTGCCAGTGCTCAGGGACAGGCTTACTATGGCTACACCTTC.

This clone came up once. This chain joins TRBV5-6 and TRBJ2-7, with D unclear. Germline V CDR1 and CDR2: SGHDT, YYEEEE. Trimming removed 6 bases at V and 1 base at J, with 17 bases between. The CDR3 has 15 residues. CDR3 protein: CASTNRARLSYEQYF. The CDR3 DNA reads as TGTGCCAGCACAAATCGGGCGCGCCTTTCCTACGAGCAGTACTTC.

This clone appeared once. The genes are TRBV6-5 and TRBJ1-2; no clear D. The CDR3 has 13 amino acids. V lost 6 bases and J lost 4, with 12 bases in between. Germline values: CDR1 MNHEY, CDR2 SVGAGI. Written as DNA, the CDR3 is TGTGCCAGCAGAAGGCGAGGAGTCTATGGCTACACCTTC. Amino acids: CASRRRGVYGYTF.

CDR3: CASSGAPDTGSGAEQYF. CDR3 DNA: TGCGCCAGCAGTGGAGCCCCTGACACCGGGTCGGGCGCCGAGCAGTACTTC. This rearrangement joins TRBV10-1 to TRBJ2-7; D gene uncertain. CDR1 and CDR2 (germline): WNHNN, SYGVQD (reference sequence). Between the trimmed V and J ends, which lost 4 bases and 6 bases, there was a span of 25 bases. The CDR3 contains 17 residues.

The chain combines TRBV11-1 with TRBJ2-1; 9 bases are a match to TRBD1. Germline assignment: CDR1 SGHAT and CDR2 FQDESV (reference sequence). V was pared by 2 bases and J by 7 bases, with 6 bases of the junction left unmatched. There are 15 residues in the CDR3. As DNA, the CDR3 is TGTGCCAGCAGCTTACACAGGGGGCATCGAAATGAGCAGTTCTTC. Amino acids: CASSLHRGHRNEQFF.

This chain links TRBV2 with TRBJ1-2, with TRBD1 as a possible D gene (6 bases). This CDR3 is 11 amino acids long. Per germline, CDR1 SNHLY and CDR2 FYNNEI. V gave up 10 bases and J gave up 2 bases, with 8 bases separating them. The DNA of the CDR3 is TGTGCCACCCAGGGGAACTATGGCTACACCTTC. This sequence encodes CATQGNYGYTF.

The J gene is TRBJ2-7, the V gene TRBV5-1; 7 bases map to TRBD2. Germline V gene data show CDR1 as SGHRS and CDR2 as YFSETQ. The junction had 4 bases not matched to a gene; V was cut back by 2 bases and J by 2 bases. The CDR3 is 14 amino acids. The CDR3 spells CASSFGGGAYEQYF. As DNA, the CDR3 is TGCGCCAGCAGCTTTGGCGGGGGAGCCTACGAGCAGTACTTC.

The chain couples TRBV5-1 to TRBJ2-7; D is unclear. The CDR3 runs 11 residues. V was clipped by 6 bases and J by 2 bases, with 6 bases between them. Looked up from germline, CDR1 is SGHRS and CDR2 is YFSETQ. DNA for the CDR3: TGCGCCAGCACTGAAGCCTACGAGCAGTACTTC. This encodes CASTEAYEQYF.

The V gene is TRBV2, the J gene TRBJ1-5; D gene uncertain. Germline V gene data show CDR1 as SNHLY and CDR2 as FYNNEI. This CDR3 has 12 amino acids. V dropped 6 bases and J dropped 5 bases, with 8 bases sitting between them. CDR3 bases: TGTGCCAGCAGGGAGGGTGATCAGCCCCAGCATTTT. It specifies CASREGDQPQHF.